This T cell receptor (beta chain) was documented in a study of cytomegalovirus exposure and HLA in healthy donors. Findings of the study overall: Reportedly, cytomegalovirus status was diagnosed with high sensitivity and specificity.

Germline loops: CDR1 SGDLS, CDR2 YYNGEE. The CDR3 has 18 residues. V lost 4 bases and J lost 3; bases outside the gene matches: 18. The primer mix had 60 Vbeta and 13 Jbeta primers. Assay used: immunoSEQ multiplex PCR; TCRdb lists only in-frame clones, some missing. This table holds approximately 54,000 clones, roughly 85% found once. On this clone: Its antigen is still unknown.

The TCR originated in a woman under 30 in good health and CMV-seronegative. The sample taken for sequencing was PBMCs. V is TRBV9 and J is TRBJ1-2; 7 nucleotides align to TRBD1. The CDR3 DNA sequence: TGTGCCAGCAGCCCCTCCCCCGGGGCAGGGGGTAGGGACTATGGCTACACCTTC. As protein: CASSPSPGAGGRDYGYTF.